This passage covers 15 T cell receptor beta chains from one sample sequenced in a study of shared clonotypes between healthy human individuals. Data came from immunoSEQ multiplex PCR; TCRdb stores just in-frame clones and leaves some out. The sample records 2,500,000 or so clones, more than 80% being singletons. The sample consisted of naive CD4+ T cells sorted from blood. Sample subset: CD45RA+ positively selected. Source of these receptors: a man between 18 and 35 years old in good health.

In its sample, this clone was seen once. This chain's CDR3 is CASSPWGLGGSYEQYF. The CDR3 DNA reads TGTGCCAGCTCTCCTTGGGGACTAGGAGGATCCTACGAGCAGTACTTC. This chain connects TRBV7-9 to TRBJ2-7; 8 nucleotides agree with TRBD2. Germline-derived CDR1 and CDR2 are SEHNR and FQNEAQ (reference sequence). The CDR3 totals 16 residues. Trimming took 8 bases from V and 1 from J; bases not matched to a gene: 13.

The chain recombines TRBV28 with TRBJ1-1; D is ambiguous. V was cut by 6 bases and J by 0 bases, with 14 bases left in between. The length of the CDR3 is 15 residues. Germline CDR1 reads MDHEN; CDR2 reads SYDVKM. The DNA of the CDR3 is TGTGCCAGCAGAACCTCAGGAGTTATGAACACTGAAGCTTTCTTT. As protein: CASRTSGVMNTEAFF.

This sequence joins TRBV5-1 and TRBJ1-3; TRBD1 agrees at 9 bases. V shed 2 bases and J 3 bases; nucleotides not matched to a gene: 6. This CDR3 region has 16 residues. Germline values: CDR1 SGHRS, CDR2 YFSETQ. The CDR3 here is CASSLQGAEIGNTIYF. DNA for the CDR3: TGCGCCAGCAGCTTACAGGGGGCTGAGATTGGAAACACCATATATTTT.

This clone was counted once. The chain joins TRBV7-3 to TRBJ1-2; TRBD1 matches at 8 bases. Trimming removed 5 bases from V and 8 bases from J; junction bases left unmatched: 7. The CDR3 is 13 residues long. CDR1 and CDR2 from the germline V gene are SGHTA and FQGTGA. The CDR3 DNA follows: TGTGCCAGCAGCCTTCAGGGGGCGCGGGGCTACACCTTC. Translated: CASSLQGARGYTF.

The J gene is TRBJ2-7, the V gene TRBV2; D not resolved. Germline V gene sequence: CDR1 SNHLY, CDR2 FYNNEI. V was shortened by 7 bases and J by 0 bases, with 10 bases between the two germline ends. The CDR3 runs 13 residues. In DNA, the CDR3 is TGTGCCAGCAAATTAGACAACTCCTACGAGCAGTACTTC. Translated, it gives CASKLDNSYEQYF.

This chain joins TRBV2 and TRBJ2-3; a weak D match, TRBD2 (5 bases). V lost 5 bases and J lost 1, with 13 bases in between. The CDR3 contains 15 residues. Germline CDR1 SNHLY, CDR2 FYNNEI. CDR3 in amino acids: CASSRRGAGTDTQYF. The DNA of the CDR3 is TGTGCCAGCAGTCGCCGGGGAGCAGGCACAGATACGCAGTATTTT.

The chain joins TRBV14 to TRBJ2-2; D might be TRBD2 (6 bases). CDR1 is SGHDN, CDR2 FVKESK, per germline. Deletions cut 1 base from V and 1 base from J, with 13 bases between. There are 17 residues in the CDR3. As DNA, the CDR3 is TGTGCCAGCAGCCAAGGAATGGGACTTATGAACACCGGGGAGCTGTTTTTT. This gives the protein CASSQGMGLMNTGELFF.

The CDR3 spells CASSPRGGQGYEQYF. The CDR3 nucleotides read TGTGCCAGCAGCCCAAGGGGAGGACAGGGATACGAGCAGTACTTC. The chain uses TRBV7-8 and TRBJ2-7; 8 nucleotides match TRBD1. J gave up 4 bases and V 5 bases, and 10 bases lay outside the gene matches. This CDR3 contains 15 residues. Germline V gene data show CDR1 as SGHVS and CDR2 as FQNEAQ.

The V call is TRBV10-1, the J call TRBJ1-1; 8 bases fit TRBD1. The length of the CDR3 is 20 residues. Per germline, CDR1 WNHNN and CDR2 SYGVQD (reference sequence). V shed 9 bases and J 1 base; nucleotides not matched to a gene: 25. The CDR3 coding sequence is TGCGCCAGTAGTCAGAATTGGACACCGGCAGGGGGCTCAGGGAACACTGAAGCTTTCTTT. Translated: CASSQNWTPAGGSGNTEAFF.

The DNA of the CDR3 is TGTGCCAGCTCACCTATTATGACCGGGACTAGCGGCACAGATACGCAGTATTTT. Its translation is CASSPIMTGTSGTDTQYF. The genes are TRBV18 and TRBJ2-3; 10 bases fit TRBD2. V shed 3 bases and J 1 base; nucleotides not matched to a gene: 10. The CDR3 runs 18 residues. The germline V gene has CDR1 KGHSH and CDR2 LQKENI.

The gene calls are TRBV19 and TRBJ1-2, with TRBD1 matching over 9 bases. V lost 5 bases to trimming and J lost 14 bases; unmatched junction nucleotides: 12. Germline lookup yields CDR1 LNHDA and CDR2 SQIVND (reference sequence). This CDR3 region has 13 residues. CDR3: CASSSGQGELNTF. DNA for the CDR3: TGTGCCAGTAGTTCGGGACAGGGAGAGTTGAATACCTTC.

V is TRBV6-1 and J is TRBJ2-1, with TRBD1 matching over 9 bases. The germline V gene has CDR1 MNHNS and CDR2 SASEGT. CDR3 size: 14 residues. V trimming: 5 bases; J trimming: 9 bases; junction bases outside the gene matches: 8. The CDR3 region has the DNA TGTGCCAGCAGTTTCCGGGACAGGGTCGGTGAGCAGTTCTTC. This encodes CASSFRDRVGEQFF.

The V gene is TRBV6-1, the J gene TRBJ1-5; the match to TRBD1 covers 9 bases. The V gene end was trimmed by 7 bases and the J gene end by 3 bases; junction bases not matched to a gene: 7. The CDR3 length is 15 residues. CDR1 and CDR2 from the germline V gene are MNHNS and SASEGT. CDR3 bases: TGTGCCAGCACGACGGGACAGGGAAACAATCAGCCCCAGCATTTT. It is translated as CASTTGQGNNQPQHF.

This sequence joins TRBV6-6 and TRBJ2-7; D remains unclear. Trimming stripped 6 bases from V and 12 bases from J, with 18 bases between. CDR3 size: 12 residues. Germline values: CDR1 MNHNY, CDR2 SVGAGI (reference sequence). The CDR3 DNA is TGTGCCAGCAGCCAGGACCAGCCGATCTGGTACTTC. This translates into CASSQDQPIWYF.

A single count supports this clone. The rearrangement uses TRBV11-3 and TRBJ2-7, with TRBD1 identical over 7 bases. V dropped 0 bases and J dropped 0; count of bases not matched to a gene: 5. This CDR3 contains 16 residues. Germline values: CDR1 SGHNT, CDR2 YENEEA. The CDR3: CASSLDCTGVSYEQYF. CDR3 DNA: TGTGCCAGCAGCTTAGATTGTACAGGGGTCTCCTACGAGCAGTACTTC.